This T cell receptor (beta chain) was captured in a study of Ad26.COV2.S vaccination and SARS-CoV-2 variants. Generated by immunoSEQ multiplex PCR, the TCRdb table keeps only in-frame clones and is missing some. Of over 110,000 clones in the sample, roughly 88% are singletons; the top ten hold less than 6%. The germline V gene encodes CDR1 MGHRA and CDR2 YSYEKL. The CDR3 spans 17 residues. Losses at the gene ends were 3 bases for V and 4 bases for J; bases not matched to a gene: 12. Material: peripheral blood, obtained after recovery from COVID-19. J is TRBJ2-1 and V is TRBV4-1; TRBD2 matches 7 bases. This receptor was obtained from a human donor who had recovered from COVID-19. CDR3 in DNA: TGCGCCAGCAGCCAGGCACCGTGGGGGGGGAGGTACAATGAGCAGTTCTTC. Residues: CASSQAPWGGRYNEQFF.